This T cell receptor (beta chain) stems from a study of T cells after yellow fever vaccination. CDR1 and CDR2 from the germline V gene are SGHRS and YFSETQ. This CDR3 contains 15 residues. V was shortened by 4 bases and J by 0 bases, with 10 bases between the two germline ends. The authors made TCR cDNA by 5'RACE template switching, adding a universal primer site and UMIs. TCRdb itself ran the 5' RACE reads through MiXCR, one entry per CDR3 protein. The sample lists fewer than 350,000 distinct CDR3 sequences; 8.5% to 9% were seen once. This clonotype was observed a few times. The sequencing used PBMCs, collected on the day of the first yellow fever vaccination. The receptor comes from a man aged 18 to 30 who received the YFV17D yellow fever vaccine. V gene TRBV5-1 combines with J gene TRBJ2-2; D ambiguous. The chain's CDR3 is CASSQELTNTGELFF. For the CDR3, the DNA is TGCGCCAGCAGCCAGGAACTAACGAACACCGGGGAGCTGTTTTTT.